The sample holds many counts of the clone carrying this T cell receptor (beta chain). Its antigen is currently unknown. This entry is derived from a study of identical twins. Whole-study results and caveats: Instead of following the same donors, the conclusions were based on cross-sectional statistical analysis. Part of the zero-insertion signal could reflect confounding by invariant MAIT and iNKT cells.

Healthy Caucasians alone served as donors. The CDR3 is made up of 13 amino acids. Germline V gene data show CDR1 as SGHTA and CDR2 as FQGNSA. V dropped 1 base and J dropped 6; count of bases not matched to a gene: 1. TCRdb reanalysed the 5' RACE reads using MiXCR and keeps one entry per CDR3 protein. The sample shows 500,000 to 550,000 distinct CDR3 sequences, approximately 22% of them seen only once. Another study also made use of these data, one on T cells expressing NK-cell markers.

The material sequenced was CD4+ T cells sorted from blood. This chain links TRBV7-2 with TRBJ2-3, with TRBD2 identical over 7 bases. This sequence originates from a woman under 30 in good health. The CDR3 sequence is CASSLGSGDTQYF. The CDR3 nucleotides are TGTGCCAGCAGCTTAGGTAGCGGGGATACGCAGTATTTT.